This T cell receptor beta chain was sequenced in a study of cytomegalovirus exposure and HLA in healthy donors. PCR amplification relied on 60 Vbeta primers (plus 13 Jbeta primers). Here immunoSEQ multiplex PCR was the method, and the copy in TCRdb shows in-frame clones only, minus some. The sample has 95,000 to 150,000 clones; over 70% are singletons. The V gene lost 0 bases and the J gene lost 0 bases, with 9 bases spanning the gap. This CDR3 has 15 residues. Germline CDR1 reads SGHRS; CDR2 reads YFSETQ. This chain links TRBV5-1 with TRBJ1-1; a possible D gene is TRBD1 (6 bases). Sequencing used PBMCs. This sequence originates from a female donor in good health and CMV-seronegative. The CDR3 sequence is CASSLVGGLNTEAFF. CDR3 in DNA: TGCGCCAGCAGCTTGGTCGGGGGGCTGAACACTGAAGCTTTCTTT.